This T cell receptor beta chain was sequenced in a study of identical twins. Via MiXCR, TCRdb re-called the 5' RACE reads, giving one row per CDR3 protein. This table has 140,000 to 150,000 distinct CDR3 sequences, roughly 3.5% appearing once. This clonotype came up many times. The CDR3 consists of 15 residues. Trimming took off 6 bases at V and 3 bases at J, with 13 bases between the two ends. CDR1 KGHDR and CDR2 SFDVKD come from the germline V gene. The material sequenced was memory T cells sorted from blood. The receptor comes from a man aged 18-30 years in good health. J is TRBJ2-2 and V is TRBV24-1; D not certain. The CDR3, as DNA: TGTGCCACCAGTCGGGCGGATGGGCACACCGGGGAGCTGTTTTTT. Its protein is CATSRADGHTGELFF.